These 23 T cell receptor beta chains were all obtained from the same sample, sequenced in a study of T cells after posttransplantation cyclophosphamide. Data came from immunoSEQ multiplex PCR; TCRdb stores just in-frame clones and leaves some out. In the table there are more than 30,000 clones, 80% to 95% of which are singletons. The naive gate required viable CD3+CD4+ or CD3+CD8+ cells with CCR7+CD45RA+CD45RO-CD95-CD27+CD28+ phenotype. What was sequenced was naive CD4+ T cells sorted from PBMCs. The receptor set was obtained from an older woman in good health, CMV-negative, and a related stem cell transplant donor.

This clone appeared once. The V and J genes are TRBV6-5 and TRBJ1-5; the D gene is possibly TRBD1 (6 bases). CDR3 length equals 14 residues. The ends were cut back, 6 bases at V and 1 base at J, with 10 bases in the middle. Germline CDR1 is MNHEY and CDR2 is SVGAGI. CDR3 in amino acids: CASRTGLSNQPQHF. CDR3 DNA sequence: TGTGCCAGCAGAACAGGGTTAAGCAATCAGCCCCAGCATTTT.

The chain links TRBV9 to TRBJ1-6; D is unresolved. The length of the CDR3 is 13 residues. Trimming removed 1 base at V and 10 bases at J, with 9 bases between. Germline V gene data show CDR1 as SGDLS and CDR2 as YYNGEE. CDR3 sequence reads: CASSVTGGSPLHF. In DNA, the CDR3 is TGTGCCAGCAGCGTAACCGGCGGCTCACCCCTCCACTTT. Based on the CDR3 plus reference TRBV9 and TRBJ1-6, the full variable domain is DSGVTQTPKHLITATGQRVTLRCSPRSGDLSVYWYQQSLDQGLQFLIQYYNGEERAKGNILERFSAQQFPDLHSELNLSSLELGDSALYFCASSVTGGSPLHFGNGTRLTVT.

V and J are TRBV6-6 and TRBJ2-7, with 9 nucleotides matching TRBD2. Germline V lookup: CDR1 MNHNY, CDR2 SVGAGI (reference sequence). The CDR3 extends over 16 amino acids. V trimming: 2 bases; J trimming: 0 bases; junction bases outside the gene matches: 5. CDR3 protein: CASSYPISGSSYEQYF. For the CDR3, the DNA is TGTGCCAGCAGTTACCCCATTAGCGGGAGCTCCTACGAGCAGTACTTC.

This clone was picked up one time. The chain links TRBV6-5 to TRBJ1-3; no clear D gene. Germline CDR1 MNHEY, CDR2 SVGAGI. Trimming left V 6 bases short and J 0 bases short, with 12 bases between. This CDR3 spans 15 amino acids. The CDR3 DNA reads as TGTGCCAGCAGCAGAAGACTACCCTCTGGAAACACCATATATTTT. Translating gives CASSRRLPSGNTIYF.

The chain couples TRBV5-4 to TRBJ1-1; the D is unclear. Germline V gene sequence: CDR1 SGHNT, CDR2 YYREEE (reference sequence). Trimming left V 2 bases short and J 1 base short, with 9 bases between. The CDR3 is made up of 14 amino acids. The CDR3 DNA reads TGTGCCAGCAGCTTCCAAGGAGCGAACACTGAAGCTTTCTTT. This translates into CASSFQGANTEAFF. The variable domain in full, completed from reference TRBV5-4 and TRBJ1-1, reads ETGVTQSPTHLIKTRGQQVTLRCSSQSGHNTVSWYQQALGQGPQFIFQYYREEENGRGNFPPRFSGLQFPNYSSELNVNALELDDSALYLCASSFQGANTEAFFGQGTRLTVV.

The chain couples TRBV2 to TRBJ2-5, with 10 bases identical to TRBD1. Trimming took 6 bases from V and 5 from J; bases not matched to a gene: 6. The CDR3 is 14 amino acids. In germline, CDR1 is SNHLY, CDR2 FYNNEI. DNA of the CDR3: TGTGCCAGCAGCCAGGACAGGGGGAGGGAGACCCAGTACTTC. Its protein is CASSQDRGRETQYF. Complete variable domain (other parts from reference TRBV2 and TRBJ2-5): EPEVTQTPSHQVTQMGQEVILRCVPISNHLYFYWYRQILGQKVEFLVSFYNNEISEKSEIFDDQFSVERPDGSNFTLKIRSTKLEDSAMYFCASSQDRGRETQYFGPGTRLLVL.

The chain is built from TRBV7-6 and TRBJ2-7, with D hard to call. Trimming pared 5 bases from V and 2 bases from J, leaving 13 bases between. The CDR3 contains 14 residues. Germline values: CDR1 SGHVS, CDR2 FNYEAQ. The CDR3 nucleotides are TGTGCCAGCAGCCAAGCCGGTAATACCTACGAGCAGTACTTC. Its protein is CASSQAGNTYEQYF.

This chain links TRBV7-9 with TRBJ1-1; a weak D match, TRBD1 (5 bases). There are 13 residues in the CDR3. CDR1 is SEHNR and CDR2 is FQNEAQ in the germline V gene (reference sequence). Between the trimmed V and J ends, which lost 5 bases and 4 bases, there was a span of 11 bases. CDR3 amino acids: CASSQGGSTEAFF. CDR3 coding DNA: TGTGCCAGCAGCCAGGGAGGTTCCACTGAAGCTTTCTTT.

Concerning this clone: One end of the junction fails to match germline, which may point to a read error. The V call is TRBV28, the J call TRBJ1-2; 8 bases line up with TRBD1. CDR3 length: 14 residues. In germline, CDR1 is MDHEN, CDR2 SYDVKM. CDR3 nucleotide sequence: TGTGCCAGCAGTTCAGGGGGCGCGGGCTATGGCCACACCTTC. Translated, it gives CASSSGGAGYGHTF.

The chain is built from TRBV28 and TRBJ1-1, with a weak D call TRBD1 (5 bases). The CDR3 loop spans 12 amino acids. Germline lookup yields CDR1 MDHEN and CDR2 SYDVKM. V gave up 7 bases and J gave up 5 bases, with 11 bases separating them. CDR3 sequence: CASIARGTEAFF. The DNA for the CDR3 is TGTGCCAGCATCGCCCGGGGGACTGAAGCTTTCTTT.

V usage is TRBV27 and J usage is TRBJ2-3, with 7 bases lining up with TRBD1. This CDR3 has 15 amino acids. J was trimmed by 1 base and V by 6 bases; bases with no gene match: 7. Per the germline V gene, CDR1 is MNHEY and CDR2 is SMNVEV (reference sequence). The DNA of the CDR3 is TGTGCCAGCAGACTGACAGGGATCGGCACAGATACGCAGTATTTT. The encoded protein is CASRLTGIGTDTQYF.

The chain couples TRBV28 to TRBJ2-1, with D possibly TRBD1 on 7 matching bases. Trimming removed 3 bases at V and 7 bases at J, with 13 bases between. CDR3 length equals 14 residues. Germline CDR1 reads MDHEN; CDR2 reads SYDVKM. As DNA, the CDR3 is TGTGCCAGCAGTTTCAGGGGGGAGAGAAATGAGCAGTTCTTC. Its translation: CASSFRGERNEQFF.

This sequence joins TRBV7-2 and TRBJ2-7, with a possible D match to TRBD1 (5 bases). Germline V gives CDR1 SGHTA, CDR2 FQGNSA. Trimming stripped 0 bases from V and 4 bases from J, with 10 bases between. The CDR3 length is 14 residues. As DNA, the CDR3 is TGTGCCAGCAGCTTAGCTCCAGGGTATTACGAGCAGTACTTC. Protein sequence: CASSLAPGYYEQYF.

The sample holds one count of this clone. The rearrangement uses TRBV7-2 and TRBJ1-2, with 9 bases matching TRBD1. The length of the CDR3 is 15 residues. V lost 7 bases and J lost 7; bases outside the gene matches: 13. Germline-derived CDR1 and CDR2 are SGHTA and FQGNSA. Here the CDR3 reads CASTIGGDRAPGYTF. The CDR3 DNA is TGTGCCAGCACCATTGGGGGGGACAGGGCGCCTGGCTACACCTTC.

The chain employs TRBV5-1 and TRBJ2-5; TRBD1 might be the D (5 bases). Gene TRBJ2-7 matches the end of the DNA better, so the J call may be wrong. The CDR3 contains 17 residues. Germline V gene lookup returns CDR1 SGHRS and CDR2 YFSETQ. The CDR3 DNA sequence: TGCGCCAGCAGCTTGGGTAATACAGGTCTTCTTCCCTACGAGCAGTACTTC. Translation: CASSLGNTGLLPYEQYF.

The chain has TRBV6-5 and TRBJ1-6; D not resolved. The CDR3 covers 15 residues. Trimming removed 6 bases from V and 7 bases from J, with 16 bases in between. Germline assignment: CDR1 MNHEY and CDR2 SVGAGI. CDR3 DNA sequence: TGTGCCAGCAGCCGACAATGGATAGAAAATTCACCCCTCCACTTT. It yields the protein CASSRQWIENSPLHF.

The V call is TRBV7-2, the J call TRBJ2-7; 10 bases are a match to TRBD2. Germline V gene lookup returns CDR1 SGHTA and CDR2 FQGNSA. With V trimmed by 1 base and J by 2 bases, 5 bases remained unmatched. CDR3 size: 16 residues. This chain's CDR3 is CASSLVSGGNPYEQYF. For the CDR3, the DNA is TGTGCCAGCAGCTTAGTTAGCGGGGGGAACCCCTACGAGCAGTACTTC.

The V and J genes are TRBV6-1 and TRBJ1-5; D is undetermined. The CDR3 contains 15 residues. Trimming left V 8 bases short and J 0 bases short, with 14 bases between. Germline assignment: CDR1 MNHNS and CDR2 SASEGT. CDR3 protein: CASRREWNSNQPQHF. CDR3 nucleotide sequence: TGTGCCAGCCGTAGGGAGTGGAATAGCAATCAGCCCCAGCATTTT.

The chain couples TRBV30 to TRBJ1-1; D unresolved. Germline loops: CDR1 GTSNPN, CDR2 SVGIG (reference sequence). V lost 7 bases and J 4 bases, leaving 13 bases between the germline ends. The CDR3 loop spans 12 amino acids. The CDR3 region is CASSRLSTEAFF. CDR3 DNA sequence: TGTGCCTCCAGCCGACTCTCCACTGAAGCTTTCTTT.

This clone was detected only a few times. The chain combines TRBV30 with TRBJ2-1; D perhaps matches TRBD2 (5 bases). Between the trimmed V and J ends, which lost 2 bases and 0 bases, there was a span of 11 bases. This CDR3 has 15 amino acids. CDR1 is GTSNPN, CDR2 SVGIG, per germline (reference sequence). The CDR3 DNA reads TGTGCCTGGAGTATCGGGGAGAGCTCCTACAATGAGCAGTTCTTC. The encoded protein is CAWSIGESSYNEQFF.

The chain recombines TRBV28 with TRBJ1-2; no firm D call. Germline V gene sequence: CDR1 MDHEN, CDR2 SYDVKM. The V and J ends lost 1 base and 3 bases respectively, with 6 bases between them. CDR3 length: 13 residues. This chain's CDR3 is CASSLFGYYGYTF. CDR3 DNA: TGTGCCAGCAGTTTATTCGGGTACTATGGCTACACCTTC.

The CDR3 bases are TGTGCCAGCAGTCCAGGGGCTGAGACCCAGTACTTC. This translates into CASSPGAETQYF. The chain uses TRBV6-6 and TRBJ2-5; tentative D call: TRBD1 (6 bases). Trimming left V 5 bases short and J 5 bases short, with 9 bases between. CDR3 length: 12 amino acids. The germline CDR1 and CDR2 sequences are MNHNY and SVGAGI (reference sequence).

The chain carries TRBV25-1 and TRBJ2-7; 13 positions match TRBD2. J was trimmed by 3 bases and V by 1 base; bases with no gene match: 3. This CDR3 has 16 amino acids. Germline assignment: CDR1 MGHDK and CDR2 SYGVNS. In nucleotides, the CDR3 is TGTGCCAGCAGTGAATCGGGACTAGCGGGGCTCTACGAGCAGTACTTC. As protein: CASSESGLAGLYEQYF.